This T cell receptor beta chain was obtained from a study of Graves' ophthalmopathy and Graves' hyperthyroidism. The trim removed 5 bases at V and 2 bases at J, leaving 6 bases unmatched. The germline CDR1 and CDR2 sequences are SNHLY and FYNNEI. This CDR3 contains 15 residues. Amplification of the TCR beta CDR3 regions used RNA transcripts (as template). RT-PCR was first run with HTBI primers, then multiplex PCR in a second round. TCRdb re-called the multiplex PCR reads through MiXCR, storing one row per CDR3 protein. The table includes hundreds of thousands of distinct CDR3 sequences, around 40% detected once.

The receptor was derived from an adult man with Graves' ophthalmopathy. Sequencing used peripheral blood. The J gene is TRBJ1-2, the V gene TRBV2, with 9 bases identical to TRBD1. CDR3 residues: CASSYWGTGNYGYTF. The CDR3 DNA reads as TGTGCCAGCAGTTACTGGGGGACAGGGAACTATGGCTACACCTTC.